This T cell receptor (beta chain) was captured in a study of cytomegalovirus exposure and HLA in healthy donors. CDR1 SGDLS and CDR2 YYNGEE come from the germline V gene. The CDR3 sequence is 15 residues long. V was cut by 4 bases and J by 2 bases, with 15 bases left in between. With 60 Vbeta and 13 Jbeta primers, the PCR was carried out. Clones were sequenced by immunoSEQ multiplex PCR, and TCRdb holds only the in-frame ones, with some missing. The sample contains about 180,000 clones, around 80% of which appear only once. This clone was detected only once. Its antigen is not known. Study-wide points: At a 0.05 false discovery rate, a later analysis found 15,000 to 20,000 TCR beta sequences to be associated with HLA alleles.

The sample taken for sequencing was PBMCs. The J gene is TRBJ1-2, the V gene TRBV9; a weak D match, TRBD1 (6 bases). The sequence was collected from a man younger than 30 in good health and CMV-seronegative. The CDR3 reads CASSPSGAPNYGYTF. The CDR3 nucleotides are TGTGCCAGCAGCCCCTCAGGGGCTCCCAACTATGGCTACACCTTC.